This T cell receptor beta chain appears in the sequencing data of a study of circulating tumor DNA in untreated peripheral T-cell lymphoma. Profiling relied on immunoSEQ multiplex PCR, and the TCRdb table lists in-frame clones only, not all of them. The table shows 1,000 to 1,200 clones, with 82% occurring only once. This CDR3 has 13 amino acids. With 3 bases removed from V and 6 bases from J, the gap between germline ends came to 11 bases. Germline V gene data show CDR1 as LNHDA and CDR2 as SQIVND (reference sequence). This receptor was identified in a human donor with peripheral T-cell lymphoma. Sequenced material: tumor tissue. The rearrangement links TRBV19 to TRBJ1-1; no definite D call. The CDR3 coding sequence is TGTGCCAGTAGTATCCAAGGGAGACCTGAAGCTTTCTTT. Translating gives CASSIQGRPEAFF.